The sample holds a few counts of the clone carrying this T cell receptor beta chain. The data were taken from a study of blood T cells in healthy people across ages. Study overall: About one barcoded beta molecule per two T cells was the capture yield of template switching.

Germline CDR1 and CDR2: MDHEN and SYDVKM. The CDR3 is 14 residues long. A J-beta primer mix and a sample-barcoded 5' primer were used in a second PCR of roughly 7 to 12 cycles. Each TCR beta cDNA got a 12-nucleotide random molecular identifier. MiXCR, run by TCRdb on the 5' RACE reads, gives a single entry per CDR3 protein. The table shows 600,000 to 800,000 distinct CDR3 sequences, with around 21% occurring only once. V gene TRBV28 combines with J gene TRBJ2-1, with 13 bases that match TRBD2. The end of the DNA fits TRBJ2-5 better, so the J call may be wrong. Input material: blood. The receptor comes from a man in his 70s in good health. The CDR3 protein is CASSRTSGGKTQYF. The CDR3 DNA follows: TGTGCCAGCAGCCGGACTAGCGGGGGTAAGACCCAGTACTTC.